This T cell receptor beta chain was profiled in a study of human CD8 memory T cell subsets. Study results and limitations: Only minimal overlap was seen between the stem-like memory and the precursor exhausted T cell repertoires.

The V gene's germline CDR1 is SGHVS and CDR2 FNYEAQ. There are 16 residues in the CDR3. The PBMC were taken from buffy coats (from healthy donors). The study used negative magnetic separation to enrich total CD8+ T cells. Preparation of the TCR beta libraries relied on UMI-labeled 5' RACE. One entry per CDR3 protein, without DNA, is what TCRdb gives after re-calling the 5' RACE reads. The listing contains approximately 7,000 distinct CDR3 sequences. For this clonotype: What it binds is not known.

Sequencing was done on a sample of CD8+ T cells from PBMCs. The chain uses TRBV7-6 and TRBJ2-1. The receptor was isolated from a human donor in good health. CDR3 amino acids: CASSLDGEDAYNEQFF. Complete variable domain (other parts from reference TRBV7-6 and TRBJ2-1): GAGVSQSPRYKVTKRGQDVALRCDPISGHVSLYWYRQALGQGPEFLTYFNYEAQQDKSGLPNDRFSAERPEGSISTLTIQRTEQRDSAMYRCASSLDGEDAYNEQFFGPGTRLTVL.